This TCR beta chain appears in the sequencing data of a study of T cells after yellow fever vaccination (dated by TCRdb to about 2019). About the full investigation: Libraries from fractions with low cell numbers were prepared with the SMART-Seq v4 Ultra Low Input RNA kit. Two healthy male donors made up the cohort, one aged 18 to 30 years and the other aged 30 to 39 years. Blood samples were taken at several timepoints before and after primary and secondary immunization, and bulk PBMC replicates and cell subsets were isolated. To follow T-cell clones before and after both primary and booster YFV17D yellow fever vaccination, bulk TCR alpha and beta repertoires underwent longitudinal sequencing. Overall results and qualifications from the work: Only a couple of donors were included in the study, so the extent to which the findings can be generalized is limited. After the booster, most clones that had expanded after primary vaccination were detected again (nearly 97% of CD4 and 88% of CD8), suggesting broad maintenance of memory. FACS-sorted repertoires could contain abundant contaminating clonotypes from the bulk population, so computational filtering was required. Compared with the primary T-cell response, the secondary T-cell response was weaker but faster, peaking on day 5 rather than day 15. A small share of clonotypes occurred in both CD4 and CD8 compartments, likely arising from convergent recombination.

TCR cDNA was synthesized by 5'RACE template switching, through which a universal primer site and unique molecular identifiers were introduced. Priming for cDNA synthesis came from both the TCR alpha and TCR beta constant segments. Library amplification involved two PCR steps, and the second step added sample barcodes and sequencing adapters. Sequencing of libraries was done on Illumina HiSeq 2500 (2x100 bp) or NovaSeq (2x150 bp). The source study handled its data this way. Reads were demultiplexed and collapsed into UMI consensus sequences with MIGEC, and V(D)J alignment was performed with MiXCR. Vaccine-responding clonotypes were defined with edgeR using replicate PBMC samples, requiring FDR below 0.01 and a log2 fold change above 5 up to day 15. CD4 or CD8 identity was assigned to each bulk clonotype according to whether the clonotype was present at higher abundance in the sequenced CD4 repertoire or the sequenced CD8 repertoire. The raw public data were reprocessed by TCRdb itself: fastp quality trimming at Q25, MiXCR clonotype calling, in-frame beta chains only. CDR3 protein sequences are deduplicated, and each keeps its most common genes and DNA. These V and J calls derive from TCRdb rather than the authors' analysis. The sample has tens of thousands of distinct CDR3 sequences on record, 6.5% to 9% of them singletons. The ten most abundant clones make up about 40% of the sample.

Trimming costs V 0 bases and J 0 bases, and their ends lie 8 bases apart. The germline V gene supplies CDR1 SGDLS and CDR2 YYNGEE. Counted from cysteine to phenylalanine, this CDR3 has 15 amino acids. Only CDR3 DNA remains: 45 bases, in frame from the first base. The sample's treatment or condition label, in plain terms: live attenuated yellow fever vaccine strain. A standard Ficoll-Paque protocol was used to isolate PBMCs from peripheral blood. CD4 and CD8 T-cell fractions were isolated with Dynabeads CD4 and CD8 positive selection kits. RNA was extracted with TriZol from bulk PBMCs, CD4 and CD8 fractions, and dextramer-positive and dextramer-negative fractions. Worth noting for this clonotype: Its binding antigen is unknown. A much larger clone is a single base away; this may be a read error.

The clonotype originates from a young man who received the YFV17D yellow fever vaccine. The source was CD8+ T cells sorted from PBMCs, collected 15 days after the yellow fever booster vaccination. The rearranged chain carries TRBV9 and TRBJ2-3; the D gene cannot be resolved reliably. DNA sequence: TGTGCCAGCAGCGTAGCCCGTACTAGCACAGATACGCAGTATTTT. Translated, this is CASSVARTSTDTQYF.